A single sample is the source of the 10 T cell receptor beta chains below, sequenced in a study of blood T cell repertoires in COVID-19. The repertoire was sequenced with immunoSEQ multiplex PCR; TCRdb's copy has only in-frame clones and lacks some. The repertoire has about 110,000 clones, 85% of them found once; the top ten carry around 3.9%. Input material: peripheral blood. The origin of the receptors is a man aged 50 to 60 with acute or convalescent COVID-19.

This chain joins TRBV28 and TRBJ2-5, with D maybe TRBD2 (7 bases). The CDR3 is 15 residues long. Germline V gene lookup returns CDR1 MDHEN and CDR2 SYDVKM. V shed 8 bases and J shed 2 bases, with 18 bases lying between them. As DNA, the CDR3 is TGTGCCAGCGGAGGGGGGAGGGAGTGGCAAGAGACCCAGTACTTC. It yields the protein CASGGGREWQETQYF.

The rearrangement uses TRBV15 and TRBJ1-1, with unresolved D. The CDR3 is 14 residues long. Germline V gene sequence: CDR1 LNHNV, CDR2 YYDKDF (reference sequence). With 1 base removed from V and 1 base from J, the gap between germline ends came to 7 bases. The CDR3, as DNA: TGTGCCACCAGCAGAGGAGATTCGAACACTGAAGCTTTCTTT. Protein: CATSRGDSNTEAFF.

The table lists this clone with a count of one. This chain connects TRBV9 to TRBJ2-3; D perhaps matches TRBD2 (6 bases). Germline assignment: CDR1 SGDLS and CDR2 YYNGEE. CDR3 length: 15 amino acids. V gave up 4 bases and J gave up 2 bases, with 14 bases separating them. For the CDR3, the DNA is TGTGCCAGCAGCCCCCCGGCGGGGCCCACAGATACGCAGTATTTT. Its translation is CASSPPAGPTDTQYF.

The chain combines TRBV27 with TRBJ2-6; maybe TRBD1 (6 bases). Trimming cost V 1 base and J 3 bases, with 10 bases left between them. Germline V gene lookup returns CDR1 MNHEY and CDR2 SMNVEV (reference sequence). CDR3 size: 16 residues. The CDR3 DNA sequence: TGTGCCAGCAGTTTATATGGGGGCAGTGGGGCCAACGTCCTGACTTTC. Protein: CASSLYGGSGANVLTF.

The rearrangement joins TRBV7-9 to TRBJ2-5; D perhaps matches TRBD2 (6 bases). V lost 2 bases, J lost 9 bases, and 13 bases lay in between. Germline V gene sequence: CDR1 SEHNR, CDR2 FQNEAQ (reference sequence). The CDR3 contains 13 residues. The CDR3 reads CASSLLPSGAQYF. The DNA of the CDR3 is TGTGCCAGCAGCTTACTGCCCTCGGGGGCCCAGTACTTC.

V gene TRBV12-5 combines with J gene TRBJ2-7; 7 nucleotides match TRBD2. Germline-derived CDR1 and CDR2 are LGHNT and FRNRAP. With 5 bases clipped from V and 3 bases from J, the junction kept 10 bases outside the gene matches. This CDR3 comprises 15 residues. CDR3 sequence reads: CASGRGLLQDYEQYF. DNA for the CDR3: TGTGCTAGTGGTCGGGGACTACTCCAAGACTACGAGCAGTACTTC.

The rearrangement links TRBV27 to TRBJ2-7; 12 nucleotides match TRBD2. The germline CDR1 and CDR2 sequences are MNHEY and SMNVEV (reference sequence). The length of the CDR3 is 16 residues. The V gene end was trimmed by 5 bases and the J gene end by 4 bases; junction bases not matched to a gene: 9. CDR3 sequence: CASSPKGTSGRYEQYF. Written as DNA, the CDR3 is TGTGCCAGCAGTCCCAAGGGCACTAGCGGGAGGTACGAGCAGTACTTC.

The J gene is TRBJ1-2, the V gene TRBV5-8; D might be TRBD1 (5 bases). The CDR3 is made up of 14 amino acids. Per germline, CDR1 SGHTS and CDR2 YDEGEE. V was clipped by 2 bases and J by 7 bases, with 15 bases between them. The CDR3 is CASSFLQDPRGYTF. The CDR3 nucleotides read TGTGCCAGCAGCTTTCTACAGGATCCTCGTGGCTACACCTTC.

The chain uses TRBV6-1 and TRBJ1-5; D gene ambiguous. CDR1 is MNHNS and CDR2 is SASEGT in the germline V gene. The length of the CDR3 is 14 residues. V was clipped by 0 bases and J by 8 bases, with 11 bases between them. As DNA, the CDR3 is TGTGCCAGCAGTGAAGCGAACAGTTTCAAGCCCCAGCATTTT. Its translation: CASSEANSFKPQHF.

The chain recombines TRBV28 with TRBJ1-4, with TRBD1 as a possible D gene (6 bases). The CDR3 is 14 residues long. V was pared by 6 bases and J by 7 bases, with 15 bases between. Germline-derived CDR1 and CDR2 are MDHEN and SYDVKM. The DNA of the CDR3 is TGTGCCAGCAGGCGAGCAGGGGTCTCTGAAAAACTGTTTTTT. Its translation: CASRRAGVSEKLFF.